Below are 25 T cell receptor beta chains sequenced from a single sample in a study of post-analysis software for immune sequencing data. The study's findings and limits: With TRBV5-6, TRBV5-1 and TRBV20-1 included, about five TRBV segments were more frequent in patients than in controls.

No antigens are known for them. cDNA libraries for TCR beta contained unique molecular identifiers. Via MiXCR, TCRdb re-called the PCR reads, giving one row per CDR3 protein. The sample holds more than 450,000 distinct CDR3 sequences; around 47% are singletons and the top ten take approximately 1.7%. The sample taken for sequencing was blood. The receptors shown here come from a girl aged 10-17 years with multiple sclerosis.

V and J are TRBV6-5 and TRBJ2-7; D is unresolved. CDR1 MNHEY and CDR2 SVGAGI come from the germline V gene. Trimming removed 4 bases at V and 1 base at J, with 17 bases between. The CDR3 totals 16 residues. CDR3 sequence: CASSFSTGPYSYEQYF. The CDR3 DNA sequence: TGTGCCAGCAGTTTCTCTACCGGGCCGTATTCCTACGAGCAGTACTTC.

V and J are TRBV5-6 and TRBJ2-7, with D maybe TRBD1 (5 bases). The germline V gene encodes CDR1 SGHDT and CDR2 YYEEEE. This CDR3 contains 15 residues. Trimming took off 4 bases at V and 7 bases at J, with 21 bases between the two ends. The CDR3 is CASSPSGRAAWEQYF. The DNA for the CDR3 is TGTGCCAGCAGCCCGTCGGGCAGGGCCGCTTGGGAGCAGTACTTC.

The chain recombines TRBV7-8 with TRBJ2-7; the match to TRBD2 covers 7 bases. V shed 5 bases, J shed 9 bases, and the junction held 13 bases outside the gene matches. The CDR3 covers 14 residues. Germline CDR1 and CDR2: SGHVS and FQNEAQ. CDR3 bases: TGTGCCAGCAGCCGTATAGCGGGCCCTAGGGTGCAGTACTTC. Its translation: CASSRIAGPRVQYF.

With regard to this clonotype: A clone one base away is much larger, so this may be a read error. This chain joins TRBV4-2 and TRBJ2-5; D ambiguous. The CDR3 loop spans 13 amino acids. Germline values: CDR1 LGHNA, CDR2 YNFKEQ. CDR3 sequence reads: CAGSQGVGETQYF. CDR3 DNA sequence: TGTGCCGGCAGCCAAGGTGTGGGAGAGACCCAGTACTTC.

This clonotype was detected ten times or more. The chain joins TRBV11-3 to TRBJ1-2; 7 nucleotides match TRBD1. The CDR3 is made up of 16 amino acids. Trimming at V came to 0 bases and at J to 3 bases, leaving 7 bases not matched to a gene. Germline V gene lookup returns CDR1 SGHNT and CDR2 YENEEA. The CDR3 sequence is CASSLEKGGGDYGYTF. CDR3 nucleotides: TGTGCCAGCAGCTTAGAGAAGGGAGGGGGCGACTATGGCTACACCTTC.

The CDR3 loop is CASSLTAINEQFF. Written as DNA, the CDR3 is TGTGCCAGCAGCCTGACAGCCATCAATGAGCAGTTCTTC. J is TRBJ2-1 and V is TRBV5-6; D is possibly TRBD1 (5 bases). Germline V gives CDR1 SGHDT, CDR2 YYEEEE. The V end was cut by 4 bases, the J end by 6 bases, with 11 bases between. The CDR3 has 13 amino acids. The full variable domain, its missing parts supplied by reference TRBV5-6 and TRBJ2-1, is DAGVTQSPTHLIKTRGQQVTLRCSPKSGHDTVSWYQQALGQGPQFIFQYYEEEERQRGNFPDRFSGHQFPNYSSELNVNALLLGDSALYLCASSLTAINEQFFGPGTRLTVL.

The chain carries TRBV7-8 and TRBJ2-2; 9 bases map to TRBD1. Germline assignment: CDR1 SGHVS and CDR2 FQNEAQ. With 5 bases clipped from V and 4 bases from J, the junction kept 8 bases outside the gene matches. CDR3 length: 16 amino acids. The CDR3 DNA sequence: TGTGCCAGCAGCCCGACAGGGGGGTTGCTCACCGGGGAGCTGTTTTTT. Its translation is CASSPTGGLLTGELFF. The full variable domain, rest sourced from reference TRBV7-8 and TRBJ2-2, is GAGVSQSPRYKVAKRGQDVALRCDPISGHVSLFWYQQALGQGPEFLTYFQNEAQLDKSGLPSDRFFAERPEGSVSTLKIQRTQQEDSAVYLCASSPTGGLLTGELFFGEGSRLTVL.

V usage is TRBV20-1 and J usage is TRBJ2-7; D not certain. The CDR3 totals 13 residues. Trimming pared 0 bases from V and 2 bases from J, leaving 8 bases between. CDR1 and CDR2 (germline): DFQATT, SNEGSKA (reference sequence). The CDR3 DNA reads TGCAGTGCTAGAGAACCCCAAGCCTACGAGCAGTACTTC. It codes for CSAREPQAYEQYF.

The chain uses TRBV6-6 and TRBJ1-4; a weak D match, TRBD1 (6 bases). Trimming took 5 bases from V and 5 from J, leaving 21 bases between them. This CDR3 has 17 amino acids. The germline V gene has CDR1 MNHNY and CDR2 SVGAGI (reference sequence). CDR3 protein: CASSQFATTGVNEKLFF. CDR3 nucleotides: TGTGCCAGCAGTCAGTTCGCGACGACAGGTGTAAATGAAAAACTGTTTTTT.

In its sample, this clonotype was seen a few times. The chain links TRBV29-1 to TRBJ1-5; D is undetermined. The germline V gene encodes CDR1 SQVTM and CDR2 ANQGSEA. The CDR3 runs 13 residues. Trimming took 1 base from V and 2 from J, leaving 6 bases between them. As DNA, the CDR3 is TGCAGCGTTGAAGGTGACGGCAATCAGCCCCAGCATTTT. This sequence encodes CSVEGDGNQPQHF.

CDR3 bases: TGCAGTGCTCGAGGATACGCTAACTATGGCTACACCTTC. Its translation: CSARGYANYGYTF. This chain links TRBV20-1 with TRBJ1-2; D ambiguous. V lost 5 bases, J lost 0 bases, and 10 bases lay in between. This CDR3 contains 13 residues. Germline V CDR1 and CDR2: DFQATT, SNEGSKA (reference sequence).

This clonotype was counted between two and nine times. The chain couples TRBV5-1 to TRBJ2-3, with 9 bases lining up with TRBD1. V gave up 0 bases and J gave up 0 bases; unmatched junction bases: 2. Germline lookup yields CDR1 SGHRS and CDR2 YFSETQ. This CDR3 has 16 residues. This chain's CDR3 is CASSLGQGVSTDTQYF. The CDR3 coding sequence is TGCGCCAGCAGCTTGGGACAGGGGGTTAGCACAGATACGCAGTATTTT. Combining the CDR3 with reference TRBV5-1 and TRBJ2-3 gives the whole variable domain KAGVTQTPRYLIKTRGQQVTLSCSPISGHRSVSWYQQTPGQGLQFLFEYFSETQRNKGNFPGRFSGRQFSNSRSEMNVSTLELGDSALYLCASSLGQGVSTDTQYFGPGTRLTVL.

This chain links TRBV3-1 with TRBJ2-1, with 8 nucleotides matching TRBD2. Germline V CDR1 and CDR2: LGHDT, YNNKEL (reference sequence). CDR3 length: 15 amino acids. V dropped 5 bases and J dropped 4; count of bases not matched to a gene: 7. This CDR3 reads CASSGLRGGYNEQFF. The CDR3 DNA reads as TGTGCCAGCAGCGGACTCCGGGGGGGTTACAATGAGCAGTTCTTC.

The chain is built from TRBV11-2 and TRBJ1-5, with D unresolved. The CDR3 contains 13 residues. The ends were cut back, 2 bases at V and 6 bases at J, with 8 bases in the middle. CDR1 and CDR2 (germline): SGHAT, FQNNGV. The chain's CDR3 is CASSLSDGQPQHF. The CDR3 bases are TGTGCCAGCAGCTTATCGGACGGTCAGCCCCAGCATTTT.

Here the CDR3 reads CASSRDGGGVFSGANVLTF. The CDR3 DNA follows: TGTGCCAGCAGCCGAGACGGAGGAGGGGTTTTCTCTGGGGCCAACGTCCTGACTTTC. This chain uses TRBV7-8 with TRBJ2-6, with D perhaps matching TRBD2 (6 bases). The ends were cut back, 5 bases at V and 0 bases at J, with 20 bases in the middle. This CDR3 has 19 amino acids. Germline assignment: CDR1 SGHVS and CDR2 FQNEAQ.

To note about this clonotype: Compared with germline, one end of the junction differs, possibly owing to a read error. V and J are TRBV3-1 and TRBJ2-5; 9 bases are shared with TRBD2. Germline V gene data show CDR1 as LGHDT and CDR2 as YNNKEL (reference sequence). The CDR3 spans 16 residues. This chain's CDR3 is CASSQVQRGAQETQYF. CDR3 nucleotide sequence: TGCGCCAGCAGCCAAGTTCAGCGGGGGGCACAAGAGACCCAGTACTTC.

The chain has TRBV29-1 and TRBJ2-1; the D call may be TRBD1 or TRBD2 (7 bases each). Germline CDR1 and CDR2: SQVTM and ANQGSEA. This CDR3 has 14 amino acids. V lost 5 bases, J lost 8 bases, and 19 bases lay in between. The DNA of the CDR3 is TGCAGCGTTTCCGGGACAGCGGGATTCGATGAGCAGTTCTTC. Its protein product is CSVSGTAGFDEQFF.

The chain uses TRBV4-1 and TRBJ2-3, with TRBD1 as a possible D gene (6 bases). The CDR3 runs 16 residues. Germline CDR1 MGHRA, CDR2 YSYEKL. The V and J ends lost 4 bases and 2 bases respectively, with 16 bases between them. This CDR3 is CASSPGDLISTDTQYF. In DNA, the CDR3 is TGCGCCAGCAGCCCAGGGGACCTCATTTCCACAGATACGCAGTATTTT.

There are a few counts of this clonotype. The CDR3 region is CASIPGTSGSLSYNEQFF. The CDR3 DNA reads as TGTGCCAGCATCCCCGGGACTAGCGGGAGTCTCTCCTACAATGAGCAGTTCTTC. This rearrangement joins TRBV12-3 or TRBV12-4 to TRBJ2-1; 14 bases align to TRBD2. With 7 bases clipped from V and 0 bases from J, the junction kept 8 bases outside the gene matches. There are 18 residues in the CDR3.

In this sample, this clonotype turned up a few times. J is TRBJ2-7 and V is TRBV28, with TRBD1 matching over 11 bases. CDR3 length: 15 amino acids. Germline lookup yields CDR1 MDHEN and CDR2 SYDVKM. The ends lost 5 bases at V and 4 bases at J; junction bases unmatched: 7. In DNA form, the CDR3 reads TGTGCCAGCAGTGAGGGACAGGGGGGCAGGTACGAGCAGTACTTC. Its protein is CASSEGQGGRYEQYF. The full variable domain, rest sourced from reference TRBV28 and TRBJ2-7, is DVKVTQSSRYLVKRTGEKVFLECVQDMDHENMFWYRQDPGLGLRLIYFSYDVKMKEKGDIPEGYSVSREKKERFSLILESASTNQTSMYLCASSEGQGGRYEQYFGPGTRLTVT.

This chain links TRBV20-1 with TRBJ1-4; 8 bases match TRBD1. V lost 6 bases, J lost 0 bases, and 12 bases stayed unmatched. The CDR3 is 17 amino acids. CDR1 is DFQATT and CDR2 is SNEGSKA in the germline V gene (reference sequence). The CDR3 DNA is TGCAGTGCCCGGGACAGGTCAAAAATTGCAACTAATGAAAAACTGTTTTTT. Amino acid sequence: CSARDRSKIATNEKLFF.

The rearrangement joins TRBV12-3 or TRBV12-4 to TRBJ1-2; D is ambiguous. The CDR3 covers 12 residues. Trimming shortened V by 5 bases and J by 5 bases, and 9 bases separated the two germline ends. The CDR3 is CASSTQRYGYTF. CDR3 DNA sequence: TGTGCCAGCAGTACCCAGAGATATGGCTACACCTTC.

Points on this clonotype: A read error may account for a junction end that differs from germline. V and J are TRBV12-3 or TRBV12-4 and TRBJ2-2, with D possibly being TRBD1 (6 bases). This CDR3 spans 16 amino acids. CDR3: CVSKSSGTPNTGELFF. The CDR3 coding sequence is TGTGTCAGCAAAAGCTCCGGGACACCTAACACCGGGGAGCTGTTTTTT.

This chain links TRBV5-5 with TRBJ2-1, with 8 bases lining up with TRBD2. Germline V gene lookup returns CDR1 SGHKS and CDR2 YYEKEE (reference sequence). V was pared by 0 bases and J by 6 bases, with 8 bases of the junction left unmatched. The CDR3 runs to 16 residues. The CDR3 loop reads CASSLETAGGPNEQFF. Here the CDR3 DNA reads TGTGCCAGCAGCTTGGAAACGGCGGGGGGCCCCAATGAGCAGTTCTTC.

V usage is TRBV6-5 and J usage is TRBJ1-2; no reliable D call. Germline V CDR1 and CDR2: MNHEY, SVGAGI. Deletions cut 0 bases from V and 4 bases from J, with 12 bases between. There are 15 residues in the CDR3. CDR3 DNA sequence: TGTGCCAGCAGTTACTCGGAGCGGTCCGTCTATGGCTACACCTTC. It codes for CASSYSERSVYGYTF.